The sequence of this TCR beta chain was determined in a study of cytomegalovirus exposure and HLA in healthy donors. Amplification used 60 Vbeta primers and 13 Jbeta primers. Profiling relied on immunoSEQ multiplex PCR, and the TCRdb table lists in-frame clones only, not all of them. Of 110,000 to 150,000 clones listed, around 76% were seen once; the top ten hold 3.5% to 5%. Study results and limitations: In a later analysis, V- and J-gene trimming of beta chains associated with a DCLRE1C missense variant, replicated independently.

As to this clone: Its antigen is still unknown.

Sequencing was performed on PBMCs. The sequence derives from a man aged 18 to 30 in good health and CMV-seronegative.

As DNA, the CDR3 is TGCAGCGGGAAAACTAGCGGGCCTGGGGAGCAGTACTTC. Translation: CSGKTSGPGEQYF. This chain connects TRBV29-1 to TRBJ2-7; 9 bases fit TRBD2. CDR1 and CDR2 (germline): SQVTM, ANQGSEA. CDR3 length: 13 amino acids. V gave up 7 bases and J gave up 7 bases; unmatched junction bases: 11.